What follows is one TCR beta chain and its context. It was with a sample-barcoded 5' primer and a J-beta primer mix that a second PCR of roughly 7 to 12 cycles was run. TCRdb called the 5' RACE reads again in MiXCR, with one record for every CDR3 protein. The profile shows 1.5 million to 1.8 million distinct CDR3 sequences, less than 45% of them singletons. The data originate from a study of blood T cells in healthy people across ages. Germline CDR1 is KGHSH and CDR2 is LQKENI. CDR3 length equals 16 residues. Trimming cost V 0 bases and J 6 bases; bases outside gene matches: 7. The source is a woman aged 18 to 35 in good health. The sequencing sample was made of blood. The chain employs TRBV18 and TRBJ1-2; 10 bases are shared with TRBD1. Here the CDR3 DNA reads TGTGCCAGCTCACCACCGGAGGGACAGGGGTTACATGGCTACACCTTC. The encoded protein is CASSPPEGQGLHGYTF.